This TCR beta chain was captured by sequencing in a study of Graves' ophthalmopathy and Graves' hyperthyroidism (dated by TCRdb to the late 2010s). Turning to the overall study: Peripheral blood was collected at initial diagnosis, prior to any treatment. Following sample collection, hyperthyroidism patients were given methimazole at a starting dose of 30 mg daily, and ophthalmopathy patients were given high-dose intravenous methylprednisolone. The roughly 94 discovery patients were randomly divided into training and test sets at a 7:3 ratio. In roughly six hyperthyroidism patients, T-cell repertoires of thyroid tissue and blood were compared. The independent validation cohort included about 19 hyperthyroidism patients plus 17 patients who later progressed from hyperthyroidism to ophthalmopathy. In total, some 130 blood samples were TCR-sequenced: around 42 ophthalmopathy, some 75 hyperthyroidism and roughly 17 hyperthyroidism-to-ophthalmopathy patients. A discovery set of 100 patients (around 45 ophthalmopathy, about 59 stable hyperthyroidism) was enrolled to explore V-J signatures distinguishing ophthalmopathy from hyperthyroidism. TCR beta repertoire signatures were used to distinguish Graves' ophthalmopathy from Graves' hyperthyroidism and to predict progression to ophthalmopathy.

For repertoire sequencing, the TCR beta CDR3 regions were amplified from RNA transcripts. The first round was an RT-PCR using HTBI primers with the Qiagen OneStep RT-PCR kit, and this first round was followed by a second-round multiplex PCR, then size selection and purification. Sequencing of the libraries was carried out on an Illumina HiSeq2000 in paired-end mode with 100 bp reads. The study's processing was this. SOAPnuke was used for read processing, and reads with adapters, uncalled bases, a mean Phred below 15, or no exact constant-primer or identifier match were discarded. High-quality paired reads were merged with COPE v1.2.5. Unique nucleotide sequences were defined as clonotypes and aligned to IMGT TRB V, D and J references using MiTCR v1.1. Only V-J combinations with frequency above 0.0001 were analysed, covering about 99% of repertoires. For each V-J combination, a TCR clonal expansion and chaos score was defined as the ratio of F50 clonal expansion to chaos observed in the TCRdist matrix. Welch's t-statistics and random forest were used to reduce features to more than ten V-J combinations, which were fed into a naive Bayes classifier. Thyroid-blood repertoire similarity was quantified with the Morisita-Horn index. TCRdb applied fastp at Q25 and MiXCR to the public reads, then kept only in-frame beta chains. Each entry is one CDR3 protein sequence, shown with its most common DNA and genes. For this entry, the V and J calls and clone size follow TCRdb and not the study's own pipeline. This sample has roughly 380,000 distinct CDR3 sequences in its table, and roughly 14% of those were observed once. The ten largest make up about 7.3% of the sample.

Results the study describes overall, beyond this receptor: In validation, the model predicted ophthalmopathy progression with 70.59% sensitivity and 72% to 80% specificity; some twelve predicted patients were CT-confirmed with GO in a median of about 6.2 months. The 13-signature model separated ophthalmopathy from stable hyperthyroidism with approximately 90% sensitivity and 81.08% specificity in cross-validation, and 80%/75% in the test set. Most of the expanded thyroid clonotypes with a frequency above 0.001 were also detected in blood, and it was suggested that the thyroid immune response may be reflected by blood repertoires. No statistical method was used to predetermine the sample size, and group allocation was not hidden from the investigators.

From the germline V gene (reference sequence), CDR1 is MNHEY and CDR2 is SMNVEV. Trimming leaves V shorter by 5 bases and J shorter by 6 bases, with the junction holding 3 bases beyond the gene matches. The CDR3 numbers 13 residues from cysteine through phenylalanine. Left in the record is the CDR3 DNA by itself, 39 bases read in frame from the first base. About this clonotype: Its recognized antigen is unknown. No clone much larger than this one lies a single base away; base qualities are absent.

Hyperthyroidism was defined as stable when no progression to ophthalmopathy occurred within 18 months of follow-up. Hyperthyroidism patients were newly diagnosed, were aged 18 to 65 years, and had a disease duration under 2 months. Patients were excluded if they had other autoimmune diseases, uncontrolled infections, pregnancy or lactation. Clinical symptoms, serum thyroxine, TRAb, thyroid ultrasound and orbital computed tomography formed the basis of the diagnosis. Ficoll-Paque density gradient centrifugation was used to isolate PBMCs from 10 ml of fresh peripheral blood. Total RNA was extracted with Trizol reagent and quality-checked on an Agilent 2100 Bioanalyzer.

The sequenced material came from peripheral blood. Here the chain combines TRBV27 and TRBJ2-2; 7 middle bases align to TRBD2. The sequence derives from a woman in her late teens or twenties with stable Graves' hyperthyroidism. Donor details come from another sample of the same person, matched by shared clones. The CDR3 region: CASSPLAAGELFF. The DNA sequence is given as TGTGCCAGCAGTCCGCTAGCGGCCGGGGAGCTGTTTTTT.